One and the same sample provided the 30 T cell receptor beta chains below, sequenced in a study of blood T cell repertoires in COVID-19. Generated by immunoSEQ multiplex PCR, the TCRdb table keeps only in-frame clones and is missing some. The data show around 250,000 clones, approximately 85% seen once. Sample: PBMCs or T cells enriched from blood (not recorded which). All receptors derive from a woman in her fifties or sixties who had recovered from COVID-19.

In its sample, this clone was seen a few times. This chain uses TRBV24-1 with TRBJ1-2, with D tentatively TRBD1 (6 bases). The CDR3 covers 15 residues. The germline gives CDR1 KGHDR, CDR2 SFDVKD. The V gene lost 4 bases and the J gene lost 4 bases, with 15 bases spanning the gap. CDR3 protein: CATSDPGGAGYGYTF. CDR3 DNA: TGTGCCACCAGTGACCCGGGGGGGGCCGGCTATGGCTACACCTTC.

The gene calls are TRBV3-1 (or the pseudogene TRBV3-2) and TRBJ2-7, with 9 nucleotides matching TRBD1. V was clipped by 1 base and J by 2 bases; unmatched bases: 9. From germline, CDR1 is LGHDT and CDR2 YNNKEL (reference sequence). CDR3 size: 17 residues. The CDR3 nucleotides are TGTGCCAGCAGCCAAGGAACAGGGGGCCCGGTTACCTACGAGCAGTACTTC. Encoded protein: CASSQGTGGPVTYEQYF.

The chain couples TRBV4-3 to TRBJ2-7; D possibly corresponds to TRBD1 (5 bases). Trimming took off 0 bases at V and 2 bases at J, with 11 bases between the two ends. The CDR3 sequence is 15 residues long. Per germline, CDR1 LGHNA and CDR2 YSLEER. This chain's CDR3 is CASSQEGDRPYEQYF. In DNA form, the CDR3 reads TGCGCCAGCAGCCAAGAGGGCGACAGACCCTACGAGCAGTACTTC.

V gene TRBV7-9 combines with J gene TRBJ1-5, with 8 bases lining up with TRBD1. V was clipped by 5 bases and J by 7 bases; unmatched bases: 7. The CDR3 contains 14 residues. Germline CDR1 and CDR2: SEHNR and FQNEAQ (reference sequence). For the CDR3, the DNA is TGTGCCAGCAGCCTGGGACAGGCGGGGCAGCCCCAGCATTTT. Amino acid sequence: CASSLGQAGQPQHF.

This clone was counted a few times. This sample includes further DNA sequences coding for the same CDR3. The chain links TRBV2 to TRBJ1-2, with 7 bases that match TRBD1. In germline, CDR1 is SNHLY, CDR2 FYNNEI. The V and J ends lost 4 bases and 2 bases, in that order; junction bases with no gene match: 1. The CDR3 has 13 residues. CDR3: CASSVQGNYGYTF. DNA for the CDR3: TGTGCCAGCAGTGTACAGGGGAACTATGGCTACACCTTC.

The chain joins TRBV4-1 to TRBJ2-7, with 9 bases identical to TRBD1. From germline, CDR1 is MGHRA and CDR2 YSYEKL. V was pared by 0 bases and J by 3 bases, with 6 bases of the junction left unmatched. The CDR3 extends over 16 amino acids. The CDR3 protein is CASSQDGDRAYYEQYF. The CDR3 nucleotides read TGCGCCAGCAGCCAAGATGGGGACAGGGCCTACTACGAGCAGTACTTC.

This chain connects TRBV29-1 to TRBJ2-7; 7 bases fit TRBD2. V dropped 6 bases and J dropped 6; count of bases not matched to a gene: 17. The CDR3 covers 15 residues. Germline CDR1 and CDR2: SQVTM and ANQGSEA. Written as DNA, the CDR3 is TGCAGCGTCTTAGAGGACGCGGGAGTCGCACCCGAGCAGTACTTC. This codes for CSVLEDAGVAPEQYF.

This clone was found once. CDR3 region: CASSQGLGLRNEKLFF. Here the CDR3 DNA reads TGCGCCAGCAGCCAAGGTCTGGGACTGCGTAATGAAAAACTGTTTTTT. The chain is built from TRBV4-1 and TRBJ1-4; the D gene is possibly TRBD1 (5 bases). V was pared by 1 base and J by 4 bases, with 13 bases between. Germline lookup yields CDR1 MGHRA and CDR2 YSYEKL. The length of the CDR3 is 16 residues.

The rearrangement joins TRBV12-5 to TRBJ2-1, with no clear D. Trimming stripped 2 bases from V and 9 bases from J, with 26 bases between. CDR1 is LGHNT, CDR2 FRNRAP, per germline. The CDR3 runs to 18 residues. The CDR3 region is CASGLIIWAEQLVGEQFF. Written as DNA, the CDR3 is TGTGCTAGTGGTTTGATAATCTGGGCAGAACAATTAGTCGGTGAGCAGTTCTTC.

V is TRBV7-9 and J is TRBJ1-4; D gene unclear. V was pared by 5 bases and J by 2 bases, with 9 bases between. Germline values: CDR1 SEHNR, CDR2 FQNEAQ (reference sequence). The CDR3 totals 14 residues. CDR3 residues: CASSRSGTNEKLFF. In nucleotides, the CDR3 is TGTGCCAGCAGCCGTTCCGGGACTAATGAAAAACTGTTTTTT.

The CDR3 coding sequence is TGCGCCAGCAGCCAAGGTGGGCGGGAGGGCCAGCCCCAGCATTTT. Residues: CASSQGGREGQPQHF. The chain is built from TRBV4-3 and TRBJ1-5; D not certain. The CDR3 is 15 amino acids. V lost 1 base to trimming and J lost 7 bases, with 14 bases between them. Germline values: CDR1 LGHNA, CDR2 YSLEER.

The rearrangement joins TRBV5-4 to TRBJ1-6; 9 bases align to TRBD1. The germline V gene has CDR1 SGHNT and CDR2 YYREEE (reference sequence). V shed 4 bases, J shed 6 bases, and the junction held 2 bases outside the gene matches. CDR3 length: 14 residues. CDR3 protein: CASSADRGNSPLHF. The CDR3 DNA follows: TGTGCCAGCAGCGCGGACAGGGGTAATTCACCCCTCCACTTT.

The rearrangement links TRBV19 to TRBJ1-2; the D is unclear. The CDR3 has 15 amino acids. Germline V lookup: CDR1 LNHDA, CDR2 SQIVND (reference sequence). Trimming left V 7 bases short and J 4 bases short, with 19 bases between. The CDR3: CASTRSEINGYGYTF. In DNA form, the CDR3 reads TGTGCCAGTACCAGGTCCGAAATAAACGGCTATGGCTACACCTTC.

The J gene is TRBJ1-2, the V gene TRBV28; TRBD1 aligns across 10 bases. Germline V lookup: CDR1 MDHEN, CDR2 SYDVKM. Trimming took 7 bases from V and 7 from J; bases not matched to a gene: 6. This CDR3 is built from 13 residues. CDR3 in amino acids: CASTLGQGLGYTF. Here the CDR3 DNA reads TGTGCCAGCACCCTGGGACAGGGGCTTGGCTACACCTTC.

The rearrangement joins TRBV30 to TRBJ1-3, with a tentative D call TRBD1 (5 bases). Germline V gene lookup returns CDR1 GTSNPN and CDR2 SVGIG (reference sequence). The CDR3 contains 12 residues. V lost 4 bases and J lost 5, with 9 bases in between. The CDR3 nucleotides are TGTGCCTGGACAGGGAATAGAAACACCATATATTTT. Protein product: CAWTGNRNTIYF. The whole variable domain, remainder taken from reference TRBV30 and TRBJ1-3, is SQTIHQWPATLVQPVGSPLSLECTVEGTSNPNLYWYRQAAGRGLQLLFYSVGIGQISSEVPQNLSASRPQDRQFILSSKKLLLSDSGFYLCAWTGNRNTIYFGEGSWLTVV.

In this sample, this clone turned up once. The chain carries TRBV18 and TRBJ2-7; 8 bases agree with TRBD1. The CDR3 length is 15 residues. Per germline, CDR1 KGHSH and CDR2 LQKENI. Trimming cost V 6 bases and J 4 bases; bases outside gene matches: 11. CDR3 region: CASSLGQGGGYEQYF. Written as DNA, the CDR3 is TGTGCCAGCTCCCTTGGACAGGGTGGTGGTTACGAGCAGTACTTC.

The chain joins TRBV6-2 or TRBV6-3 to TRBJ1-1, with 9 nucleotides matching TRBD1. Germline loops: CDR1 MNHEY, CDR2 SVGEGT. The CDR3 contains 16 residues. V gave up 3 bases and J gave up 4 bases; unmatched junction bases: 9. The CDR3 sequence: CASSYGQGRKVTEAFF. CDR3 nucleotide sequence: TGTGCCAGCAGTTATGGACAGGGGCGCAAGGTCACTGAAGCTTTCTTT.

A single count supports this clone. This sequence joins TRBV6-2 or TRBV6-3 and TRBJ1-1, with a weak D call TRBD1 (6 bases). The ends were cut back, 2 bases at V and 0 bases at J, with 10 bases in the middle. In germline, CDR1 is MNHEY, CDR2 SVGEGT. This CDR3 is built from 15 residues. CDR3 DNA sequence: TGTGCCAGCAGTTACCAGGGGTGGGTGAACACTGAAGCTTTCTTT. It translates to CASSYQGWVNTEAFF.

This clone appeared a single time. The rearrangement joins TRBV30 to TRBJ2-1, with D perhaps matching TRBD1 (5 bases). Germline-derived CDR1 and CDR2 are GTSNPN and SVGIG (reference sequence). The CDR3 extends over 14 amino acids. V was clipped by 0 bases and J by 6 bases, with 12 bases between them. In nucleotides, the CDR3 is TGTGCCTGGAGTGTTACCGGTCAGGGCAATGAGCAGTTCTTC. It codes for CAWSVTGQGNEQFF.

The chain has TRBV10-3 and TRBJ1-5; a weak D match, TRBD1 (5 bases). V lost 3 bases, J lost 2 bases, and 8 bases lay in between. CDR3 length: 14 residues. Germline CDR1 reads ENHRY; CDR2 reads SYGVKD. CDR3 protein: CAISEGGGNQPQHF. In DNA form, the CDR3 reads TGTGCCATCAGTGAAGGAGGGGGCAATCAGCCCCAGCATTTT.

This chain uses TRBV9 with TRBJ1-1; 7 bases agree with TRBD1. Germline loops: CDR1 SGDLS, CDR2 YYNGEE. The CDR3 runs 15 residues. J lost 4 bases, V lost 4 bases, and 10 bases had no gene match. The CDR3 protein is CASSPRQGVGTEAFF. As DNA, the CDR3 is TGTGCCAGCAGCCCCAGACAGGGTGTTGGCACTGAAGCTTTCTTT.

This chain links TRBV18 with TRBJ1-5; TRBD1 aligns across 7 bases. Trimming removed 6 bases from V and 4 bases from J; junction bases left unmatched: 18. Germline V lookup: CDR1 KGHSH, CDR2 LQKENI. This CDR3 comprises 18 residues. In DNA form, the CDR3 reads TGTGCCAGCTCTCGACCTGACAGGGAGAAAGACAATAATCAGCCCCAGCATTTT. Its translation: CASSRPDREKDNNQPQHF.

This chain connects TRBV7-2 to TRBJ2-1; TRBD1 aligns across 8 bases. Germline V gives CDR1 SGHTA, CDR2 FQGNSA. The CDR3 spans 15 residues. V trimming: 1 base; J trimming: 5 bases; junction bases outside the gene matches: 4. CDR3 region: CASSLVHRGDNEQFF. In nucleotides, the CDR3 is TGTGCCAGCAGCTTAGTGCACAGGGGGGACAATGAGCAGTTCTTC.

This chain connects TRBV2 to TRBJ2-5, with 8 bases that match TRBD2. The CDR3 has 11 amino acids. Germline CDR1 is SNHLY and CDR2 is FYNNEI. The CDR3 nucleotides are TGTGCGGGCGGGGGGCAAGAGACCCAGTACTTC. Translating it yields CAGGGQETQYF.

This chain links TRBV5-4 with TRBJ2-7; TRBD1 matches 10 bases. Trimming removed 0 bases from V and 4 bases from J; junction bases left unmatched: 4. The CDR3 runs to 15 residues. Germline CDR1 is SGHNT and CDR2 is YYREEE (reference sequence). The chain's CDR3 is CASSLVGQGRYEQYF. CDR3 nucleotides: TGTGCCAGCAGCTTGGTGGGACAGGGGAGATACGAGCAGTACTTC.

Notes on this clone: Other DNA sequences within the sample encode an identical CDR3. This chain connects TRBV18 to TRBJ1-3; D is unresolved. This CDR3 has 14 residues. Germline V gene sequence: CDR1 KGHSH, CDR2 LQKENI. V lost 3 bases, J lost 4 bases, and 10 bases lay in between. CDR3 region: CASSPEQTGNTIYF. The CDR3, as DNA: TGTGCCAGCTCACCCGAACAGACGGGAAACACCATATATTTT.

This CDR3 reads CASSLWAEPEQFF. CDR3 DNA: TGTGCCAGCAGTTTATGGGCTGAGCCTGAGCAGTTCTTC. J is TRBJ2-1 and V is TRBV12-3 or TRBV12-4; D ambiguous. The CDR3 has 13 amino acids. Trimming stripped 2 bases from V and 9 bases from J, with 11 bases between.

V usage is TRBV11-3 and J usage is TRBJ1-2; D not certain. The CDR3 has 13 residues. V dropped 8 bases and J dropped 2 bases, with 12 bases sitting between them. CDR1 and CDR2 (germline): SGHNT, YENEEA. Here the CDR3 reads CASGPGRNYGYTF. Here the CDR3 DNA reads TGTGCCAGCGGACCGGGGAGGAACTATGGCTACACCTTC. Full variable domain (outside the CDR3, taken from reference TRBV11-3 and TRBJ1-2): EAGVVQSPRYKIIEKKQPVAFWCNPISGHNTLYWYLQNLGQGPELLIRYENEEAVDDSQLPKDRFSAERLKGVDSTLKIQPAELGDSAVYLCASGPGRNYGYTFGSGTRLTVV.

The V call is TRBV7-2, the J call TRBJ1-5; possibly TRBD1 for D (5 bases). V was clipped by 1 base and J by 5 bases, with 12 bases between them. Germline V gives CDR1 SGHTA, CDR2 FQGNSA. This CDR3 spans 15 amino acids. CDR3 protein: CASSLDSGLDQPQHF. For the CDR3, the DNA is TGTGCCAGCAGCTTAGATTCAGGGTTGGATCAGCCCCAGCATTTT.

This clone turned up a few times. The V and J genes are TRBV27 and TRBJ2-1; 13 bases are a match to TRBD2. The J segment lost 1 base and the V segment lost 8 bases, leaving 11 bases of the junction unmatched. This CDR3 is built from 18 residues. The germline CDR1 and CDR2 sequences are MNHEY and SMNVEV (reference sequence). The DNA of the CDR3 is TGTGCCAGCGGGACCAGGACTAGCGGGAGAGAATCCTACAATGAGCAGTTCTTC. This encodes CASGTRTSGRESYNEQFF.